A single TCR beta chain is shown here with its context. This entry is derived from a study of T cell responses to AZD1222 COVID-19 vaccine. Assay used: immunoSEQ multiplex PCR; TCRdb lists only in-frame clones, some missing. Here the sample spans approximately 130,000 clones, roughly nine tenths being singletons. Material: peripheral blood, obtained 28 days after the second AZD1222 dose. The source is an adult who received the AZD1222 COVID-19 vaccine.

The CDR3 sequence is CASSSGGRGETQYF. The DNA of the CDR3 is TGTGCCAGCAGTTCCGGCGGGAGGGGGGAGACCCAGTACTTC. The J gene is TRBJ2-5, the V gene TRBV27, with 9 bases that match TRBD2. This CDR3 spans 14 amino acids. With 4 bases clipped from V and 5 bases from J, the junction kept 5 bases outside the gene matches. Germline CDR1 reads MNHEY; CDR2 reads SMNVEV (reference sequence).